One sample yielded the 29 T cell receptor beta chains listed below, sequenced in a study of T cells after yellow fever vaccination. MiXCR was run by TCRdb on the 5' RACE reads, yielding one entry per CDR3 protein. The repertoire holds 450,000 to 550,000 distinct CDR3 sequences, with about a fifth as singletons. The material sequenced was PBMCs, taken 21 days after the first yellow fever vaccination. These receptors were taken from a man younger than 35 who received the YFV17D yellow fever vaccine.

This clonotype was counted between two and nine times. The J gene is TRBJ2-5, the V gene TRBV4-1; D gene unclear. The ends were cut back, 1 base at V and 6 bases at J, with 9 bases in the middle. The CDR3 totals 13 residues. Germline V lookup: CDR1 MGHRA, CDR2 YSYEKL. CDR3 coding DNA: TGCGCCAGCAGCCAAGCCCTGGGGAAGACCCAGTACTTC. Translation: CASSQALGKTQYF.

This clonotype was observed a few times. This rearrangement joins TRBV5-1 to TRBJ1-6; 8 positions match TRBD1. This CDR3 comprises 16 residues. Germline V CDR1 and CDR2: SGHRS, YFSETQ. Germline trimming cut 4 bases from V and 7 bases from J; bases unmatched to any gene: 10. CDR3 DNA sequence: TGCGCCAGCAGCCGACCCGCACAGGGGGGCAATTCACCCCTCCACTTT. Its translation: CASSRPAQGGNSPLHF.

The table lists this clonotype with a few counts. This chain joins TRBV10-1 and TRBJ2-2; 10 nucleotides align to TRBD1. V lost 0 bases to trimming and J lost 4 bases; unmatched junction nucleotides: 5. Germline V lookup: CDR1 WNHNN, CDR2 SYGVQD (reference sequence). The CDR3 runs 17 residues. This CDR3 reads CASSESGQGRITGELFF. The CDR3 coding sequence is TGCGCCAGCAGTGAGTCGGGACAGGGGCGGATCACCGGGGAGCTGTTTTTT.

This clonotype was counted a few times. The J gene is TRBJ2-2, the V gene TRBV5-5, with no clear D. V shed 1 base and J shed 6 bases, with 10 bases lying between them. This CDR3 has 14 amino acids. In germline, CDR1 is SGHKS, CDR2 YYEKEE (reference sequence). CDR3 bases: TGTGCCAGCAGCTTGAGTCCTGGAGCCGGGGAGCTGTTTTTT. Amino acid sequence: CASSLSPGAGELFF.

The sample holds a few counts of this clonotype. The rearrangement uses TRBV6-1 and TRBJ1-1; TRBD1 agrees at 10 bases. The ends lost 6 bases at V and 3 bases at J; junction bases unmatched: 4. The CDR3 has 14 residues. Looked up from germline, CDR1 is MNHNS and CDR2 is SASEGT. CDR3 coding DNA: TGTGCCAGCAGAAGGGACAGGGGATACACTGAAGCTTTCTTT. The encoded protein is CASRRDRGYTEAFF.

This clonotype occurred a few times. The chain uses TRBV9 and TRBJ2-4; 7 bases fit TRBD2. Germline CDR1 and CDR2: SGDLS and YYNGEE. This CDR3 is 16 amino acids long. Germline trimming cut 3 bases from V and 0 bases from J; bases unmatched to any gene: 6. The CDR3 bases are TGTGCCAGCAGCGGAAGCGGGGCCCTAGCCAAAAACATTCAGTACTTC. Protein sequence: CASSGSGALAKNIQYF.

This clonotype came up once. V and J are TRBV9 and TRBJ1-1; D remains ambiguous. CDR1 is SGDLS, CDR2 YYNGEE, per germline. Trimming took 4 bases from V and 0 from J, leaving 13 bases between them. The CDR3 loop spans 15 amino acids. Here the CDR3 reads CASSPTGKLNTEAFF. The CDR3 DNA reads TGTGCCAGCAGCCCGACCGGGAAATTGAACACTGAAGCTTTCTTT.

The CDR3 reads CASSPRPANTGELFF. In DNA form, the CDR3 reads TGTGCCAGCTCCCCCCGCCCCGCGAACACCGGGGAGCTGTTTTTT. The rearrangement uses TRBV19 and TRBJ2-2, with no clear D. From germline, CDR1 is LNHDA and CDR2 SQIVND (reference sequence). The CDR3 is 15 residues long. The V end was cut by 9 bases, the J end by 0 bases, with 14 bases between. The entire variable domain, with the rest obtained from reference TRBV19 and TRBJ2-2, is as follows: DGGITQSPKYLFRKEGQNVTLSCEQNLNHDAMYWYRQDPGQGLRLIYYSQIVNDFQKGDIAEGYSVSREKKESFPLTVTSAQKNPTAFYLCASSPRPANTGELFFGEGSRLTVL.

This clonotype was seen many times. V usage is TRBV6-5 and J usage is TRBJ1-1, with 7 bases matching TRBD1. V lost 6 bases and J lost 1; bases outside the gene matches: 11. Per the germline V gene, CDR1 is MNHEY and CDR2 is SVGAGI. The CDR3 is 16 amino acids. CDR3 bases: TGTGCCAGCAGCTCTCAGAGGGGGCGGGGGAACACTGAAGCTTTCTTT. It translates to CASSSQRGRGNTEAFF.

The genes are TRBV18 and TRBJ1-5; TRBD1 matches 11 bases. This CDR3 contains 15 residues. From germline, CDR1 is KGHSH and CDR2 LQKENI. The trim removed 5 bases at V and 3 bases at J, leaving 3 bases unmatched. The CDR3 sequence: CASSSDRGLNQPQHF. In DNA form, the CDR3 reads TGTGCCAGCTCATCGGACAGGGGGCTCAATCAGCCCCAGCATTTT. The full variable domain, rest sourced from reference TRBV18 and TRBJ1-5, is NAGVMQNPRHLVRRRGQEARLRCSPMKGHSHVYWYRQLPEEGLKFMVYLQKENIIDESGMPKERFSAEFPKEGPSILRIQQVVRGDSAAYFCASSSDRGLNQPQHFGDGTRLSIL.

A few counts support this clonotype. J is TRBJ2-2 and V is TRBV7-9, with D perhaps matching TRBD1 or TRBD2 (6 bases each). Germline CDR1 reads SEHNR; CDR2 reads FQNEAQ (reference sequence). The CDR3 has 17 amino acids. V lost 2 bases and J 0 bases, leaving 13 bases between the germline ends. The CDR3 loop reads CASSLTGAFANTGELFF. The CDR3 nucleotides are TGTGCCAGCAGCTTAACGGGGGCCTTCGCGAACACCGGGGAGCTGTTTTTT.

This clonotype has more than one count but fewer than ten. This sequence joins TRBV4-1 and TRBJ2-5; 7 bases are a match to TRBD1. V gave up 0 bases and J gave up 10 bases; unmatched junction bases: 8. Germline V gene sequence: CDR1 MGHRA, CDR2 YSYEKL. CDR3 length equals 14 residues. This chain's CDR3 is CASSQDATGIRQYF. CDR3 in DNA: TGCGCCAGCAGCCAAGATGCGACAGGGATTCGCCAGTACTTC.

This clonotype came up a few times. The chain recombines TRBV7-8 with TRBJ2-1, with D unclear. The V gene lost 3 bases and the J gene lost 0 bases, with 12 bases spanning the gap. The CDR3 has 16 residues. Per the germline V gene, CDR1 is SGHVS and CDR2 is FQNEAQ. The CDR3 DNA reads TGTGCCAGCAGCTTGCCTTATAAGAGCTCCTACAATGAGCAGTTCTTC. It translates to CASSLPYKSSYNEQFF. Together with reference TRBV7-8 and TRBJ2-1, the CDR3 gives the full variable domain: GAGVSQSPRYKVAKRGQDVALRCDPISGHVSLFWYQQALGQGPEFLTYFQNEAQLDKSGLPSDRFFAERPEGSVSTLKIQRTQQEDSAVYLCASSLPYKSSYNEQFFGPGTRLTVL.

This clonotype turned up a few times. This sequence joins TRBV7-2 and TRBJ2-1; unclear D gene. CDR3 length: 15 residues. CDR1 SGHTA and CDR2 FQGNSA come from the germline V gene. Trimming shortened V by 1 base and J by 4 bases, and 11 bases separated the two germline ends. CDR3 sequence reads: CASSLVPTAYNEQFF. DNA for the CDR3: TGTGCCAGCAGCTTAGTTCCTACGGCTTACAATGAGCAGTTCTTC.

The chain carries TRBV9 and TRBJ2-5; D is uncertain. The V gene lost 4 bases and the J gene lost 5 bases, with 12 bases spanning the gap. The CDR3 is 13 amino acids. Germline V gene data show CDR1 as SGDLS and CDR2 as YYNGEE. The CDR3 is CASSRAVRETQYF. For the CDR3, the DNA is TGTGCCAGCAGCCGAGCAGTCCGGGAGACCCAGTACTTC. The full variable domain, rest sourced from reference TRBV9 and TRBJ2-5, is DSGVTQTPKHLITATGQRVTLRCSPRSGDLSVYWYQQSLDQGLQFLIQYYNGEERAKGNILERFSAQQFPDLHSELNLSSLELGDSALYFCASSRAVRETQYFGPGTRLLVL.

The chain uses TRBV7-2 and TRBJ1-5, with D unclear. The ends were cut back, 0 bases at V and 7 bases at J, with 13 bases in the middle. CDR1 SGHTA and CDR2 FQGNSA come from the germline V gene. CDR3 length: 15 residues. The CDR3 DNA follows: TGTGCCAGCAGCTTAGCCGGGTGGAGGGAGCAGCCCCAGCATTTT. This encodes CASSLAGWREQPQHF. The full variable domain, rest sourced from reference TRBV7-2 and TRBJ1-5, is GAGVSQSPSNKVTEKGKDVELRCDPISGHTALYWYRQSLGQGLEFLIYFQGNSAPDKSGLPSDRFSAERTGGSVSTLTIQRTQQEDSAVYLCASSLAGWREQPQHFGDGTRLSIL.

The chain recombines TRBV20-1 with TRBJ2-5; 7 nucleotides align to TRBD1. CDR3 length equals 15 residues. The V gene's germline CDR1 is DFQATT and CDR2 SNEGSKA (reference sequence). Losses at the gene ends were 1 base for V and 5 bases for J; bases not matched to a gene: 10. CDR3 DNA sequence: TGCAGTGCTAGAGCCTTAGGGGACAGCTGGGAGACCCAGTACTTC. Its translation: CSARALGDSWETQYF.

CDR3 in DNA: TGTGCCAGCAGCCCAAGGGACAGCACTGAAGCTTTCTTT. It codes for CASSPRDSTEAFF. The chain joins TRBV9 to TRBJ1-1; 7 bases are shared with TRBD1. Germline V gene lookup returns CDR1 SGDLS and CDR2 YYNGEE. Trimming took 4 bases from V and 4 from J; bases not matched to a gene: 4. The CDR3 is 13 residues long. Variable domain in full (rest from reference TRBV9 and TRBJ1-1): DSGVTQTPKHLITATGQRVTLRCSPRSGDLSVYWYQQSLDQGLQFLIQYYNGEERAKGNILERFSAQQFPDLHSELNLSSLELGDSALYFCASSPRDSTEAFFGQGTRLTVV.

This clonotype was observed a few times. The J gene is TRBJ2-3, the V gene TRBV28; D might be TRBD2 (5 bases). The V end was cut by 5 bases, the J end by 5 bases, with 11 bases between. CDR3 size: 13 residues. Germline assignment: CDR1 MDHEN and CDR2 SYDVKM. Here the CDR3 DNA reads TGTGCCAGCAGTCTGGGGAGTTTAGATACGCAGTATTTT. Translated: CASSLGSLDTQYF. Variable domain in full (rest from reference TRBV28 and TRBJ2-3): DVKVTQSSRYLVKRTGEKVFLECVQDMDHENMFWYRQDPGLGLRLIYFSYDVKMKEKGDIPEGYSVSREKKERFSLILESASTNQTSMYLCASSLGSLDTQYFGPGTRLTVL.

This clonotype occurred a few times. V and J are TRBV5-4 and TRBJ2-3; no reliable D call. The germline V gene encodes CDR1 SGHNT and CDR2 YYREEE (reference sequence). The length of the CDR3 is 14 residues. V lost 0 bases and J lost 2, with 7 bases in between. The CDR3 loop reads CASSLGRATDTQYF. For the CDR3, the DNA is TGTGCCAGCAGCTTGGGGCGCGCCACAGATACGCAGTATTTT.

The gene calls are TRBV11-2 and TRBJ2-3, with D perhaps matching TRBD1 or TRBD2 (5 bases each). Germline CDR1 reads SGHAT; CDR2 reads FQNNGV. The CDR3 is 14 amino acids. The ends were cut back, 5 bases at V and 5 bases at J, with 14 bases in the middle. Here the CDR3 DNA reads TGTGCCAGCAGCACCGGGACCAATCTAGATACGCAGTATTTT. Translated: CASSTGTNLDTQYF.

V gene TRBV29-1 combines with J gene TRBJ2-3; 7 bases align to TRBD1. CDR1 SQVTM and CDR2 ANQGSEA come from the germline V gene. The CDR3 spans 15 residues. Trimming took 3 bases from V and 0 from J; bases not matched to a gene: 6. CDR3 DNA sequence: TGCAGCGTTGAGAGGACAGGTCCTAGCACAGATACGCAGTATTTT. This sequence encodes CSVERTGPSTDTQYF.

The CDR3 here is CASSSDGAGTAPGTQYF. CDR3 sequence (DNA): TGTGCCAGCAGTTCAGATGGGGCGGGGACCGCCCCGGGTACGCAGTATTTT. This chain connects TRBV6-4 to TRBJ2-3, with D perhaps TRBD2 (6 bases). V lost 5 bases and J 8 bases, leaving 26 bases between the germline ends. The CDR3 spans 17 residues. Per germline, CDR1 MRHNA and CDR2 SNTAGT.

This clonotype occurred a few times. The J gene is TRBJ2-6, the V gene TRBV5-1; D ambiguous. Germline values: CDR1 SGHRS, CDR2 YFSETQ. Trimming left V 7 bases short and J 0 bases short, with 5 bases between. The CDR3 covers 13 residues. This CDR3 is CASLASGANVLTF. The CDR3 DNA is TGCGCCAGCTTAGCCTCTGGGGCCAACGTCCTGACTTTC. Using reference TRBV5-1 and TRBJ2-6 for the parts outside the CDR3, the full variable domain is KAGVTQTPRYLIKTRGQQVTLSCSPISGHRSVSWYQQTPGQGLQFLFEYFSETQRNKGNFPGRFSGRQFSNSRSEMNVSTLELGDSALYLCASLASGANVLTFGAGSRLTVL.

This chain uses TRBV4-2 with TRBJ1-2, with TRBD1 as a possible D gene (5 bases). The CDR3 has 15 amino acids. V lost 0 bases, J lost 0 bases, and 8 bases lay in between. CDR1 and CDR2 from the germline V gene are LGHNA and YNFKEQ. The CDR3 loop reads CASSQDDSPNYGYTF. DNA of the CDR3: TGTGCCAGCAGCCAAGACGACAGCCCTAACTATGGCTACACCTTC.

The CDR3 is CASSLPTSALETQYF. In DNA form, the CDR3 reads TGTGCCAGCAGTCTTCCGACTAGCGCTTTGGAGACCCAGTACTTC. The V gene is TRBV7-9, the J gene TRBJ2-5, with 8 bases fitting TRBD2. Germline V lookup: CDR1 SEHNR, CDR2 FQNEAQ (reference sequence). This CDR3 has 15 residues. V trimming: 6 bases; J trimming: 5 bases; junction bases outside the gene matches: 11. Full variable domain (missing parts from reference TRBV7-9 and TRBJ2-5): DTGVSQNPRHKITKRGQNVTFRCDPISEHNRLYWYRQTLGQGPEFLTYFQNEAQLEKSRLLSDRFSAERPKGSFSTLEIQRTEQGDSAMYLCASSLPTSALETQYFGPGTRLLVL.

The chain links TRBV7-6 to TRBJ2-3, with D tentatively TRBD1 or TRBD2 (6 bases each). Germline CDR1 reads SGHVS; CDR2 reads FNYEAQ. The CDR3 has 18 amino acids. V was cut by 2 bases and J by 0 bases, with 18 bases left in between. The CDR3 nucleotides read TGTGCCAGCAGCTTAAAGGCCGGGGGCAGCGCTAGCACAGATACGCAGTATTTT. This translates into CASSLKAGGSASTDTQYF. The entire variable domain, with the rest obtained from reference TRBV7-6 and TRBJ2-3, is as follows: GAGVSQSPRYKVTKRGQDVALRCDPISGHVSLYWYRQALGQGPEFLTYFNYEAQQDKSGLPNDRFSAERPEGSISTLTIQRTEQRDSAMYRCASSLKAGGSASTDTQYFGPGTRLTVL.

V usage is TRBV27 and J usage is TRBJ1-2; D possibly corresponds to TRBD1 (6 bases). Germline values: CDR1 MNHEY, CDR2 SMNVEV (reference sequence). V lost 6 bases, J lost 7 bases, and 15 bases lay in between. The CDR3 sequence is 13 residues long. The CDR3 reads CASSEQGRSGYTF. The CDR3 coding sequence is TGTGCCAGCAGCGAACAGGGCCGGTCTGGCTACACCTTC.

This clonotype appeared a single time. J is TRBJ1-1 and V is TRBV21-1; the table's D gene call, TRBD1, was not cross checked with the DNA. TRBV21-1 counts as a pseudogene. The CDR3 runs 18 residues. The CDR3 is CASTIPRDRVLSSSEAFF. For the CDR3, the DNA is TGTGCCAGCACCATACCTCGGGACAGGGTACTAAGTAGCTCTGAAGCTTTCTTT.